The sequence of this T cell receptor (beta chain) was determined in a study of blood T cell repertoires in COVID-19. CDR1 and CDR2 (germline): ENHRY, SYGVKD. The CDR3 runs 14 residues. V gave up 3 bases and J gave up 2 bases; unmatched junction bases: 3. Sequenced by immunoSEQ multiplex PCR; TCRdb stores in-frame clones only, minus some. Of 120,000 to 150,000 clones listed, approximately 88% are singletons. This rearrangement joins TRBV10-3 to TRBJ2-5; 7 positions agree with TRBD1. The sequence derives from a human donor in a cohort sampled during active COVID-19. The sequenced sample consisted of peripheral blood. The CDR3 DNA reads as TGTGCCATCAGTGACGGGACAGCTCAAGAGACCCAGTACTTC. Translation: CAISDGTAQETQYF.